This TCR beta chain appears in the sequencing data of a study of blood T cells in healthy people across ages. Study-level findings and limits: Older individuals had lower TCR beta diversity per million T cells (the decline was roughly linear). Donor CMV infection status was unknown, possibly confounding age-related changes in expanded clonotypes. Long-lived donors carried more naive CD4+ cells and greater diversity than aged donors.

A sample-barcoded 5' primer and a J-beta primer mix were used in a second PCR of about 6 to 12 cycles. Through a template-switch adaptor with 12 random nucleotides, each cDNA molecule received a tag. In TCRdb, the 5' RACE reads were re-called with MiXCR into one record per CDR3 protein. The data contain 730,000 or so distinct CDR3 sequences, more than 40% of them singletons. On this clonotype: Its antigen is currently unknown.

This CDR3 is 15 amino acids long. Per germline, CDR1 DFQATT and CDR2 SNEGSKA (reference sequence). V was clipped by 6 bases and J by 7 bases, with 25 bases between them. The clonotype originates from a woman aged 55 to 70 in good health. The sample was blood. The rearrangement uses TRBV20-1 and TRBJ2-7, with D perhaps TRBD2 (5 bases). Here the CDR3 reads CSAIPAERSNNEQYF. The DNA for the CDR3 is TGCAGTGCAATACCCGCCGAGCGGAGCAACAATGAGCAGTACTTC.